The text below deals with one TCR beta chain. It lacks a known antigen. The sample's time point label is to be understood as: chronic-phase CML before TKI therapy (screening/day 1). Around 17 CML patients made up the patient cohort, and matched post-remission samples were retrieved for a subset of those patients. Receptor amplification or capture employed bulk RNA-seq. The TruSeq Stranded RNA sample prep kit was used to generate libraries of poly-A-enriched mRNA from an input of roughly 1 ug total RNA. Paired-end sequencing was performed on a HiSeq 2500, with each sample sequenced in triplicate. RNA-seq read length was 125 nucleotides per mate. The paper's processing steps were these. After trimming, reads were aligned to hg38 using STAR v2.7, and quality control was handled by FASTQC, RSeQC and multiqc. Salmon 0.14.1 was used to quantify gene expression levels as transcripts per million (TPM). Principal component analysis suggested that trial, library batch, sequencing batch, treatment regimen and sex did not drive transcriptomic profiles. The reads were reprocessed in TCRdb, with one entry per CDR3 protein sequence and no accompanying DNA. These V and J calls rely on TCRdb rather than the paper's analysis. This sample's table carries 66 distinct CDR3 sequences.

The CDR1 and CDR2 encoded by the germline V gene are SGHTA and FQGNSA. The CDR3 contains 12 residues, cysteine and phenylalanine counted. No DNA is recorded. The data stem from a study of alternative splicing in chronic myeloid leukemia remission (dated by TCRdb to about 2020). Context from the whole study: RNA sequencing was used to profile peripheral blood from chronic-phase CML patients at diagnosis and at remission, and the results were compared with those from healthy donors. Nine or ten diagnostic specimens, together with matched remission specimens, were obtained from the RESIST (imatinib), ENESTxtnd (nilotinib) and PINNACLE (nilotinib plus pegylated interferon) trials. The median age was about 53 years at diagnosis, 56 to 60 at remission and roughly 37 for the healthy controls. Trial diagnostic specimens were total leukocytes from peripheral blood collected in EDTA. Nine CML samples, seven diagnostic and two matched remission, were obtained from the French Persistem study. The female/male split was 11/5 for diagnosis samples, 8/3 for remission samples and 2/4 for controls. Trizol was used to extract total RNA from peripheral blood mononuclear cells of diagnosis, remission and control samples. What the study reported, not specific to this receptor: Blood cell composition at remission was reconfigured to resemble lymphoid cell-enriched normal controls. Blood cell composition varied strongly between timepoints, moving from enrichment of myeloid progenitors at diagnosis to enrichment of mature lymphoid cells at remission.

The source of this sequence is an adult with chronic myeloid leukemia. The chain uses TRBV7-2 and TRBJ2-5. Specimen: PBMCs or total blood leukocytes (not recorded which), collected at diagnosis. The CDR3 loop reads CASSLKEVAQYF.